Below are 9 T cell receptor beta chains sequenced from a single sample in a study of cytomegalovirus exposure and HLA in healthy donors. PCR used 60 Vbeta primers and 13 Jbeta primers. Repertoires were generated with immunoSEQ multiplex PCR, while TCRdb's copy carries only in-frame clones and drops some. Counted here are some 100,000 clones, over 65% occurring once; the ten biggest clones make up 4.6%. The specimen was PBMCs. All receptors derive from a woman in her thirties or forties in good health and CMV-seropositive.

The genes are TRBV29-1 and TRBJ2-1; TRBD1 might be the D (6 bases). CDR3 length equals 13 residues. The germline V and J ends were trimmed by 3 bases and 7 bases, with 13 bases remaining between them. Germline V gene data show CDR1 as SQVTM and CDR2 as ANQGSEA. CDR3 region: CSVEPGVGNEQFF. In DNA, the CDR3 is TGCAGCGTTGAGCCAGGGGTGGGGAATGAGCAGTTCTTC.

CDR3 sequence (DNA): TGTGCCAGCAGTCGTCTGGTCGGGGCAGATACGCAGTATTTT. Translated: CASSRLVGADTQYF. This chain uses TRBV6-5 with TRBJ2-3; D is possibly TRBD2 (5 bases). The CDR3 is 14 residues long. Germline lookup yields CDR1 MNHEY and CDR2 SVGAGI. V shed 5 bases and J shed 4 bases, with 13 bases lying between them.

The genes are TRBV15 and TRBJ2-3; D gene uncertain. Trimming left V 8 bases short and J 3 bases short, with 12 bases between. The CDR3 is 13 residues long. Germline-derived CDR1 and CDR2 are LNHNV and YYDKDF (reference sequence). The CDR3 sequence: CATRRSGTDTQYF. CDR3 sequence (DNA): TGTGCCACCCGTCGGAGTGGGACAGATACGCAGTATTTT. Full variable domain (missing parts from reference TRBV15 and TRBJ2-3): DAMVIQNPRYQVTQFGKPVTLSCSQTLNHNVMYWYQQKSSQAPKLLFHYYDKDFNNEADTPDNFQSRRPNTSFCFLDIRSPGLGDTAMYLCATRRSGTDTQYFGPGTRLTVL.

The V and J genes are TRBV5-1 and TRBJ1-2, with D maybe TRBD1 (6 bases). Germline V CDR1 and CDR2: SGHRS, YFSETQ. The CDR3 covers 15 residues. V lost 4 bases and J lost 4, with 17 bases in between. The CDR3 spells CASSQTGPPPYGYTF. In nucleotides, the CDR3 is TGCGCCAGCAGCCAGACAGGCCCTCCTCCCTATGGCTACACCTTC.

The CDR3 region is CASTNRGRAHEQYF. The CDR3 DNA is TGTGCCAGCACAAACAGGGGGCGCGCCCACGAGCAGTACTTC. The V call is TRBV11-3, the J call TRBJ2-7; 9 bases are a match to TRBD1. CDR3 length: 14 residues. Looked up from germline, CDR1 is SGHNT and CDR2 is YENEEA. Trimming at V came to 7 bases and at J to 5 bases, leaving 9 bases not matched to a gene. The entire variable domain, with the rest obtained from reference TRBV11-3 and TRBJ2-7, is as follows: EAGVVQSPRYKIIEKKQPVAFWCNPISGHNTLYWYLQNLGQGPELLIRYENEEAVDDSQLPKDRFSAERLKGVDSTLKIQPAELGDSAVYLCASTNRGRAHEQYFGPGTRLTVT.

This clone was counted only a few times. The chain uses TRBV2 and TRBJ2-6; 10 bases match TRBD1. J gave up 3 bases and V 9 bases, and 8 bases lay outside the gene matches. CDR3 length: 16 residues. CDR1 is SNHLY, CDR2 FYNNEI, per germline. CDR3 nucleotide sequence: TGTGCCAGTTTACCCGGGACAGGGGTTGGGGCCAACGTCCTGACTTTC. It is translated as CASLPGTGVGANVLTF.

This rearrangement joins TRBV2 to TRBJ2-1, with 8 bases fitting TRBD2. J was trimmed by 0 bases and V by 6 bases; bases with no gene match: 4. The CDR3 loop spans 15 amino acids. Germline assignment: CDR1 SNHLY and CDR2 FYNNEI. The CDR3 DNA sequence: TGTGCCAGCAGCCGAAGCGGGGGCTCCTACAATGAGCAGTTCTTC. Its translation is CASSRSGGSYNEQFF.

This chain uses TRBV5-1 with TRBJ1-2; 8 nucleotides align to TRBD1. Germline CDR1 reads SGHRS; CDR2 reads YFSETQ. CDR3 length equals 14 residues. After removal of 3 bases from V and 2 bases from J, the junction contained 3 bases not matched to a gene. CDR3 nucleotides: TGCGCCAGCAGCTCACGACAGGGGAACTATGGCTACACCTTC. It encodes CASSSRQGNYGYTF.

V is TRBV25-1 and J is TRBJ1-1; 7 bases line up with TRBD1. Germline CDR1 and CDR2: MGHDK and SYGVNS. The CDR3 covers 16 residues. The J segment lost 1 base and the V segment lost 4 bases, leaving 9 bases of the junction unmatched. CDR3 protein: CASSGGWAGGNTEAFF. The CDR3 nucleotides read TGTGCCAGCAGTGGGGGATGGGCAGGGGGGAACACTGAAGCTTTCTTT.